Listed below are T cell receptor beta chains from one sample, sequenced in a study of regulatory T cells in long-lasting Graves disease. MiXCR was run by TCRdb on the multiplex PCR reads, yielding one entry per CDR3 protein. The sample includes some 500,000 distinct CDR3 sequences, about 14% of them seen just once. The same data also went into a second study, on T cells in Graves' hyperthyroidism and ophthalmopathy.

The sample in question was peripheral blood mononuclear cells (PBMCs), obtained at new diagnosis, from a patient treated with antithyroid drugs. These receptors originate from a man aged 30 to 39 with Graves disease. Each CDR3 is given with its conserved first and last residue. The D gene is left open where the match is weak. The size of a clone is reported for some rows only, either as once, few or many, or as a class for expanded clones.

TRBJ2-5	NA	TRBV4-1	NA	CASSQDSGQQETQYF	TGCGCCAGCAGCCAAGACTCTGGACAGCAAGAGACCCAGTACTTC
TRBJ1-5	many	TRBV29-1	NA	CSVSDGLIGNQPQHF	TGCAGCGTTTCTGACGGCCTAATTGGAAATCAGCCCCAGCATTTT
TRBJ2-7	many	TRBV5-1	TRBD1	CASSTGTGAIYEQYF	TGCGCCAGCAGCACAGGGACAGGGGCAATCTACGAGCAGTACTTC
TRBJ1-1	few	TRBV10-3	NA	CATSARNAEAFF	TGTGCCACCAGTGCGAGGAACGCTGAAGCTTTCTTT
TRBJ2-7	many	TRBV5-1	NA	CASSESGFYEQYF	TGCGCCAGCAGCGAGAGCGGTTTCTACGAGCAGTACTTC
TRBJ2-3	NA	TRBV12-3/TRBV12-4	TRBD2	CASSLAGAGRTDTQYF	TGTGCCAGCAGTCTCGCTGGAGCGGGACGGACAGATACGCAGTATTTT
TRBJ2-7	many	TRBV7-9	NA	CASSFGDEQYF	TGTGCCAGCAGCTTCGGCGACGAGCAGTACTTC
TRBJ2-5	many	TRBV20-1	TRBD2	CSALGLAGAKETQYF	TGCAGTGCTCTAGGACTAGCGGGAGCTAAAGAGACCCAGTACTTC
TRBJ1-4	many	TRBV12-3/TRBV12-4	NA	CASSSAGWEKLFF	TGTGCCAGCAGCTCAGCAGGGTGGGAAAAACTGTTTTTT
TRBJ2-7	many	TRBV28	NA	CASSLGAAGVTYEQYF	TGTGCCAGCAGTTTAGGGGCCGCCGGGGTCACCTACGAGCAGTACTTC
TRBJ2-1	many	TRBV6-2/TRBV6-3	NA	CASSYWADTYNEQFF	TGTGCCAGCAGTTACTGGGCAGACACCTACAATGAGCAGTTCTTC
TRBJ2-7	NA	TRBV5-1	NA	CASSLEGLGDEQYF	TGCGCCAGCAGCTTGGAAGGGTTGGGCGACGAGCAGTACTTC
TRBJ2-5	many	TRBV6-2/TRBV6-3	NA	CASSEEYFGGTLQETQYF	TGTGCCAGCAGTGAGGAATATTTCGGCGGGACCCTCCAAGAGACCCAGTACTTC
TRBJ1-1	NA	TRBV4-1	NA	CASSQRGNTEAFF	TGCGCCAGCAGCCAACGCGGGAACACTGAAGCTTTCTTT